The 10 T cell receptor beta chains presented below share a single source sample, sequenced in a study of monozygotic twins with inflammatory bowel disease. With the 5' RACE reads reprocessed, TCRdb shows one record per CDR3 protein and no DNA. The sample has about 110,000 distinct CDR3 sequences. Sequencing was performed on blood. The receptors come from a human donor with ulcerative colitis or Crohn's disease, or a healthy co-twin of an affected twin (not recorded which).

The rearrangement joins TRBV5-1 to TRBJ2-1; TCRdb's D gene call, TRBD1, goes unchecked for lack of DNA. CDR3 length: 15 amino acids. Germline loops: CDR1 SGHRS, CDR2 YFSETQ. CDR3 sequence reads: CASSPRQGLYNEQFF.

The genes are TRBV4-2 and TRBJ1-1; checking the TCRdb D call of TRBD1 is not possible without DNA. CDR1 and CDR2 from the germline V gene are LGHNA and YNFKEQ. The CDR3 is 14 amino acids. The CDR3 sequence: CASSQDPGRTEAFF.

The rearrangement joins TRBV7-9 to TRBJ2-7; TCRdb lists TRBD2, though no DNA is available to test this call. This CDR3 comprises 15 residues. CDR1 and CDR2 from the germline V gene are SEHNR and FQNEAQ (reference sequence). The chain's CDR3 is CASSPGLAGFYEQYF.

The V call is TRBV11-2, the J call TRBJ2-7; TCRdb names TRBD1, which stays unverified in the absence of DNA. There are 14 residues in the CDR3. Germline V gives CDR1 SGHAT, CDR2 FQNNGV. This CDR3 reads CASSKMDRGYEQYF.

V gene TRBV29-1 combines with J gene TRBJ1-1; the D gene TCRdb calls, TRBD1, cannot be checked with no DNA. Per germline, CDR1 SQVTM and CDR2 ANQGSEA. The CDR3 loop spans 14 amino acids. The CDR3: CSVRSPGRLQKAFF. The full variable domain, rest sourced from reference TRBV29-1 and TRBJ1-1, is SAVISQKPSRDICQRGTSLTIQCQVDSQVTMMFWYRQQPGQSLTLIATANQGSEATYESGFVIDKFPISRPNLTFSTLTVSNMSPEDSSIYLCSVRSPGRLQKAFFGQGTRLTVV.

This chain connects TRBV20-1 to TRBJ2-2; lacking DNA, the TRBD2 call made by TCRdb goes unchecked. The length of the CDR3 is 14 residues. In germline, CDR1 is DFQATT, CDR2 SNEGSKA (reference sequence). The CDR3 protein is CSARTQRETGELFF.

The chain recombines TRBV20-1 with TRBJ2-7; TCRdb returns TRBD1, unconfirmable since there is no DNA. This CDR3 contains 14 residues. Per the germline V gene, CDR1 is DFQATT and CDR2 is SNEGSKA (reference sequence). The CDR3: CSARVGGDTYEQYF.

This rearrangement joins TRBV20-1 to TRBJ1-1; checking the TCRdb D call of TRBD1 is not possible without DNA. The CDR3 covers 15 residues. The germline V gene encodes CDR1 DFQATT and CDR2 SNEGSKA (reference sequence). CDR3: CSARGGGPMNTEAFF.

The rearrangement joins TRBV20-1 to TRBJ2-3. The CDR3 has 16 amino acids. Germline CDR1 and CDR2: DFQATT and SNEGSKA (reference sequence). CDR3 sequence: CSARDMATYSTDTQYF.

The V gene is TRBV28, the J gene TRBJ2-7; TCRdb designates TRBD1, a call that cannot be tested without DNA. Germline V gene lookup returns CDR1 MDHEN and CDR2 SYDVKM. CDR3 length: 15 amino acids. Here the CDR3 reads CASSVWDGSSYEQYF.